The rows below give T cell receptor beta chains drawn from one sample of a study of control samples from healthy donors and cancer patients. Profiled with immunoSEQ multiplex PCR; TCRdb holds only in-frame clones, not every one. The sample carries about 160,000 clones, approximately 96% recorded once. Sequencing was done on a sample of blood. These receptors were taken from a woman aged 30 to 39 in good health. Both conserved end residues are trimmed from each CDR3.

J: TRBJ1-5
V: TRBV5-6
CDR3: ASSLTGGRNQPQH

J: TRBJ1-5
V: TRBV28
CDR3: ASSLRQGVSNQPQH

J: TRBJ2-1
V: TRBV28
CDR3: ASSLSGRRNEQF

J: TRBJ2-2
V: TRBV6-5
CDR3: ASSSSGKATGELF

J: TRBJ2-4
V: TRBV29-1
CDR3: SVGLLAKNIQY

J: TRBJ1-1
V: TRBV19
CDR3: ASSRGQNTEAF

J: TRBJ2-2
V: TRBV3-1/TRBV3-2
CDR3: ASSPGGATGELF

J: TRBJ1-5
V: TRBV9
CDR3: ASSAERQGQPQH

J: TRBJ1-1
V: TRBV6-4
CDR3: ASREGQGSTEAF

J: TRBJ2-7
V: TRBV7-2
CDR3: ASSLQRDLYEQY

J: TRBJ2-2
V: TRBV19
CDR3: ASSIGQGSTGELF

J: TRBJ1-2
V: TRBV19
CDR3: ASSITRSSNYGYT

J: TRBJ1-6
V: TRBV4-1
CDR3: ASSQESFDRNNSPLH

J: TRBJ2-2
V: TRBV19
CDR3: ASSTRRQGGQLF

J: TRBJ1-5
V: TRBV28
CDR3: ASLGAGQLTQH

J: TRBJ2-1
V: TRBV7-3
CDR3: ASSPVPYNEQF

J: TRBJ2-7
V: TRBV5-1
CDR3: ASRDPSYEQY

J: TRBJ2-2
V: TRBV7-3
CDR3: ASSLSHRSFGELF

J: TRBJ2-5
V: TRBV2
CDR3: ASTAGETQY

J: TRBJ1-1
V: TRBV13
CDR3: ASSRSRVPQAF

J: TRBJ1-2
V: TRBV10-3
CDR3: AISPGTEHGYT

J: TRBJ2-6
V: TRBV7-6
CDR3: ASSPQDSGANVLT

J: TRBJ2-1
V: TRBV4-1
CDR3: ASSQVGRERYNEQF

J: TRBJ1-2
V: TRBV2
CDR3: ASSMDMRYGYT

J: TRBJ2-5
V: TRBV5-1
CDR3: ASSLVMGGVTQY

J: TRBJ1-2
V: TRBV5-1
CDR3: ASSPDRVGYGYT

J: TRBJ2-2
V: TRBV12-5
CDR3: ASGRGATRELF

J: TRBJ1-1
V: TRBV19
CDR3: ATTSTGTEAF

J: TRBJ1-5
V: TRBV2
CDR3: ASSAGTGGRQPQH

J: TRBJ1-6
V: TRBV15
CDR3: ATSSEVTTNSPLH

J: TRBJ1-3
V: TRBV7-9
CDR3: ASSLSSGNTIY

J: TRBJ1-1
V: TRBV28
CDR3: ASSSPGLRGTEAF

J: TRBJ2-5
V: TRBV30
CDR3: ALSGSGQETQY

J: TRBJ2-7
V: TRBV5-1
CDR3: ASSPKDGVGHEQY

J: TRBJ1-3
V: TRBV21-1
CDR3: ASSKGRASDGRSGNTIY

J: TRBJ2-1
V: TRBV30
CDR3: AWSAGLAGDNEQF

J: TRBJ2-1
V: TRBV28
CDR3: ASSLPWGPGQGGNEQF

J: TRBJ2-1
V: TRBV10-3
CDR3: AISEWGLAGSEYYNEQF

J: TRBJ2-7
V: TRBV3-1/TRBV3-2
CDR3: ASSQEFQQRTYEQY

J: TRBJ1-1
V: TRBV27
CDR3: ASSPKGWRYTEAF

J: TRBJ2-1
V: TRBV6-5
CDR3: ASKQRISSTSEQF

J: TRBJ2-7
V: TRBV5-1
CDR3: ASSGTGVDYEQY

J: TRBJ1-2
V: TRBV6-5
CDR3: ASRTGTGTSYGYT

J: TRBJ2-3
V: TRBV2
CDR3: ASRDRVFTDTQY

J: TRBJ2-7
V: TRBV19
CDR3: ASSHGTGKFYEQY

J: TRBJ2-1
V: TRBV5-1
CDR3: ASSFGGDSRGVYEQF

J: TRBJ2-7
V: TRBV30
CDR3: AWSRGSGYEQY

J: TRBJ2-4
V: TRBV30
CDR3: AWSVRGSIAKNIQY

J: TRBJ2-7
V: TRBV30
CDR3: AWSVGPYEQY